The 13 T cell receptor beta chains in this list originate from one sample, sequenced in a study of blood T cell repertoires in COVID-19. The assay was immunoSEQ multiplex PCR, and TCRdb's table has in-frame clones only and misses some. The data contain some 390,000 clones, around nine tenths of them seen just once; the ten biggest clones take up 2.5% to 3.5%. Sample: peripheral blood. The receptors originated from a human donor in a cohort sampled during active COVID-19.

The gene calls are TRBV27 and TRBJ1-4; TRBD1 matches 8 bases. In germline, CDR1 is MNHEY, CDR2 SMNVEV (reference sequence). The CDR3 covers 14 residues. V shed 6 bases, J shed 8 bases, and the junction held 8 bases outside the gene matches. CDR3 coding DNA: TGTGCCAGCAGAGGAGGGACAGGTTGGGAAAAACTGTTTTTT. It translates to CASRGGTGWEKLFF.

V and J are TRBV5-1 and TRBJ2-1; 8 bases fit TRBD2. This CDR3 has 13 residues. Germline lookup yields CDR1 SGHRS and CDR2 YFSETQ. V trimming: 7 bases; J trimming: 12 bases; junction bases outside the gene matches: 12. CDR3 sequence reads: CASAPRGAGGQFF. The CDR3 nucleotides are TGCGCCAGCGCCCCACGAGGGGCGGGGGGGCAGTTCTTC. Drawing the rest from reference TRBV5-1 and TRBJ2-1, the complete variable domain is KAGVTQTPRYLIKTRGQQVTLSCSPISGHRSVSWYQQTPGQGLQFLFEYFSETQRNKGNFPGRFSGRQFSNSRSEMNVSTLELGDSALYLCASAPRGAGGQFFGPGTRLTVL.

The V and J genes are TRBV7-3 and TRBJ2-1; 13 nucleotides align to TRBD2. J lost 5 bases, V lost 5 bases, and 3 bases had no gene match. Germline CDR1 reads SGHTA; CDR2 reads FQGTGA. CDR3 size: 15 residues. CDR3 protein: CASSRTSGSNNEQFF. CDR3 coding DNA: TGTGCCAGCAGCAGGACTAGCGGGAGTAACAATGAGCAGTTCTTC. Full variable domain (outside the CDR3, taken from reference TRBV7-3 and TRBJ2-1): GAGVSQTPSNKVTEKGKYVELRCDPISGHTALYWYRQSLGQGPEFLIYFQGTGAADDSGLPNDRFFAVRPEGSVSTLKIQRTERGDSAVYLCASSRTSGSNNEQFFGPGTRLTVL.

This CDR3 reads CAISEGRGNEKLFF. CDR3 sequence (DNA): TGTGCCATCAGTGAAGGCAGGGGTAATGAAAAACTGTTTTTT. The chain joins TRBV10-3 to TRBJ1-4; D might be TRBD1 (6 bases). The germline CDR1 and CDR2 sequences are ENHRY and SYGVKD. The CDR3 consists of 14 residues. V was shortened by 3 bases and J by 4 bases, with 9 bases between the two germline ends.

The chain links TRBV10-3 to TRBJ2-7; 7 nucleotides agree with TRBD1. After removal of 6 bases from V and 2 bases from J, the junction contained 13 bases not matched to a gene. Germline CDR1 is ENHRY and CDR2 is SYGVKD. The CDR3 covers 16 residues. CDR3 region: CAIRSGIGGLAYEQYF. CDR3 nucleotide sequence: TGTGCCATCAGGTCGGGGATAGGGGGCCTAGCCTACGAGCAGTACTTC.

The CDR3 nucleotides read TGTGCCAGCAGAGACAGGGAGAACACTGAAGCTTTCTTT. Protein product: CASRDRENTEAFF. The V and J genes are TRBV6-5 and TRBJ1-1; the match to TRBD1 covers 7 bases. From germline, CDR1 is MNHEY and CDR2 SVGAGI. The V and J ends lost 6 bases and 1 base, in that order; junction bases with no gene match: 2. The CDR3 is made up of 13 amino acids.

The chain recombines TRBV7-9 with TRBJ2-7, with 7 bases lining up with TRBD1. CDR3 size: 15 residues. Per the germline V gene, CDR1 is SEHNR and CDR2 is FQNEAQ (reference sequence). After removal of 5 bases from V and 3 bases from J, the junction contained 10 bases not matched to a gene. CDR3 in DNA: TGTGCCAGCAGCCATCGACAGGGATTAGGCTACGAGCAGTACTTC. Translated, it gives CASSHRQGLGYEQYF.

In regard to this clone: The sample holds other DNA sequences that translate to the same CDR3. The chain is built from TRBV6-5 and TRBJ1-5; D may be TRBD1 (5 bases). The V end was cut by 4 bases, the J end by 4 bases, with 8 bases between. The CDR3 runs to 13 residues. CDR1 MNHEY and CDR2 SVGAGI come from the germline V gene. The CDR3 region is CASSSQGNQPQHF. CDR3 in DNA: TGTGCCAGCAGTTCCCAGGGTAATCAGCCCCAGCATTTT.

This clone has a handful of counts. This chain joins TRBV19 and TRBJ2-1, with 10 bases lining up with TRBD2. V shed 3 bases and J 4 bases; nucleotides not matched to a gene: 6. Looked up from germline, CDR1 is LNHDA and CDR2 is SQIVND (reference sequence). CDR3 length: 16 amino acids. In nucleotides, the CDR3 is TGTGCCAGTAGTATCGAGGGACTAGCGCTATACAATGAGCAGTTCTTC. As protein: CASSIEGLALYNEQFF. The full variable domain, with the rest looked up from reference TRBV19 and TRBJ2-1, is DGGITQSPKYLFRKEGQNVTLSCEQNLNHDAMYWYRQDPGQGLRLIYYSQIVNDFQKGDIAEGYSVSREKKESFPLTVTSAQKNPTAFYLCASSIEGLALYNEQFFGPGTRLTVL.

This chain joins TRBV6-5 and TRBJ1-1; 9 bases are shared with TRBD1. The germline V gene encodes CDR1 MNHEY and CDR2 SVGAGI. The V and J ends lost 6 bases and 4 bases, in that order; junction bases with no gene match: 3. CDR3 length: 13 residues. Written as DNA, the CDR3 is TGTGCCAGCAGCCCGGACAGGGGCACTGAAGCTTTCTTT. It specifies CASSPDRGTEAFF.

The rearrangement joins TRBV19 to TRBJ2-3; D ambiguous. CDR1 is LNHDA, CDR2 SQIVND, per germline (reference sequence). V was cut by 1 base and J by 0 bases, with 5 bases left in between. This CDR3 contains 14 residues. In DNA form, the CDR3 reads TGTGCCAGTAGTATAGGGCGGAGCACAGATACGCAGTATTTT. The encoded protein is CASSIGRSTDTQYF.

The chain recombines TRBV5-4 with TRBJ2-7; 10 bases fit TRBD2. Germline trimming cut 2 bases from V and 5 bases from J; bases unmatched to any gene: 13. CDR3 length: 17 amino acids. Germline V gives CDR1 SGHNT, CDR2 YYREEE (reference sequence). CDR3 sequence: CASSFLAGGPSGNEQYF. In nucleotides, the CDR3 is TGTGCCAGCAGCTTTTTAGCGGGGGGCCCTTCTGGGAACGAGCAGTACTTC.

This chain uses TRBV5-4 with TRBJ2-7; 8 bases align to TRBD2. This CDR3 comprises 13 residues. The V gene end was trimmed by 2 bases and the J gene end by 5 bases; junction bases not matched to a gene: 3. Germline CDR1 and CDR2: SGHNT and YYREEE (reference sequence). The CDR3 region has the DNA TGTGCCAGCAGCTTTGCACTAGCGGACGAGCAGTACTTC. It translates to CASSFALADEQYF.